This T cell receptor beta chain was sequenced during a study of T-cell memory formation after mild COVID-19. Study conclusions and caveats: Clones shrinking from day 15 to 85 showed even CD4/CD8 mixes; later expanders tilted CD4+. A subset of responding clones appeared in pre-infection memory, suggesting cross-reactive memory joined.

Of note for this clonotype: Its antigen is as yet unknown.

TCRdb re-derived calls from the 5' RACE reads in MiXCR, one entry per CDR3 protein. Seen here are approximately 500,000 distinct CDR3 sequences, around a quarter observed once, and the top ten hold around 12%. The germline V gene has CDR1 SGHDT and CDR2 YYEEEE. The CDR3 runs 12 residues. V was shortened by 1 base and J by 13 bases, with 9 bases between the two germline ends. The rearrangement uses TRBV5-6 and TRBJ1-6; a weak D match, TRBD1 (6 bases). The receptor was derived from an adult woman who had mild COVID-19 (a few samples of this study predate the infection). Cell type and time point are not known. Sequenced sample: PBMCs or a T cell subset sorted from them (not recorded which). CDR3 protein: CASSLLQGPLHF. Written as DNA, the CDR3 is TGTGCCAGCAGCTTGCTGCAGGGGCCCCTCCACTTT.